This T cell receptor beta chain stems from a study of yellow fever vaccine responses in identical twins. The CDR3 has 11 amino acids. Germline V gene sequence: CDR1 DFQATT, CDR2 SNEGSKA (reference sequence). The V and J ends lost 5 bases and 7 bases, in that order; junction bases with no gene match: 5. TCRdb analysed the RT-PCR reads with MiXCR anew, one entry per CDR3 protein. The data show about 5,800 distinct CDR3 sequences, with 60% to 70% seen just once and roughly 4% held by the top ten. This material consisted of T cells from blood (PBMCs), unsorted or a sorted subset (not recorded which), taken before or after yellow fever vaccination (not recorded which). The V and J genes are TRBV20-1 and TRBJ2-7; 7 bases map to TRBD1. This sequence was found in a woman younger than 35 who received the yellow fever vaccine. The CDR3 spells CSAPDRDEQYF. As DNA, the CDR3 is TGCAGTGCTCCTGACAGGGATGAGCAGTACTTC.